These T cell receptor beta chains were read from a single sample in a study of long-term antiretroviral therapy in people with HIV. TCRdb keeps only in-frame clones here, not all; method: immunoSEQ multiplex PCR. The table has approximately 20,000 clones, about 72% seen once. This material consisted of unsorted PBMCs, taken around 1.8 years before starting antiretroviral therapy. These receptors all stem from a woman between 35 and 50 years old with HIV. CDR3s include the opening cysteine and the closing phenylalanine or tryptophan. The D gene is left open where the match is weak. Clone size is stated in some rows and not others, as once, few, many or a class when expanded.

TRBV5-1	-	TRBJ2-7	-	TGCGCCAGCAGCTTGGGTTACGAGCAGTACTTC	CASSLGYEQYF
TRBV14	-	TRBJ1-1	-	TGTGCCAGCAGCCAAGAGCGTTCTTCACTCGTGGCTTTCTTT	CASSQERSSLVAFF
TRBV7-2	once	TRBJ1-2	-	TGTGCCAGCAGCTTGGAGGTCCCTGAAGGCTACACCTTC	CASSLEVPEGYTF
TRBV7-8	-	TRBJ2-2	-	TGTGCCACCGGACAGTTAAACACCGGGGAGCTGTTTTTT	CATGQLNTGELFF
TRBV7-9	-	TRBJ2-7	-	TGTGCCAGCAGCCCACCCGGTGCGGGCCAGATATACGAGCAGTACTTC	CASSPPGAGQIYEQYF
TRBV7-6	-	TRBJ2-7	-	TGTGCCAGCAGCTTAAACGCCTACGAGCAGTACTTC	CASSLNAYEQYF
TRBV30	-	TRBJ1-1	-	TGTGCCTGGAGTCGACGGAGAGGAGTCACTGAAGCTTTCTTT	CAWSRRRGVTEAFF
TRBV7-8	-	TRBJ2-7	-	TGTGCCAGCAGCTTAGAGGCTGGAGGGGTAGGGTACGAGCAGTACTTC	CASSLEAGGVGYEQYF
TRBV7-8	-	TRBJ2-7	-	TGTGCCAGCAGCTTCTTAGAATTGTACGAGCAGTACTTC	CASSFLELYEQYF
TRBV6-5	few	TRBJ2-3	TRBD2	TGTGCCAGCAGTCTAGCGGGAAGCACAGATACGCAGTATTTT	CASSLAGSTDTQYF
TRBV6-5	few	TRBJ1-5	-	TGTGCCAGCAGTTACGACAGAAATAGCAATCAGCCCCAGCATTTT	CASSYDRNSNQPQHF
TRBV12-5	-	TRBJ2-5	TRBD2	TGTGCTAGTGGTTTCCCCGCTAGCGGGAGGGCTCGGGAAGAGACCCAGTACTTC	CASGFPASGRAREETQYF
TRBV5-1	-	TRBJ2-2	TRBD1	TGCGCCAGCAGCTCCGGACAGGTGAACACCGGGGAGCTGTTTTTT	CASSSGQVNTGELFF
TRBV5-1	-	TRBJ2-5	-	TGCGCCAGCAGCTTGGCGGCTAGCACGGAGACCCAGTACTTC	CASSLAASTETQYF
TRBV5-1	few	TRBJ2-3	-	TGCGCCAGCAGGGGGCGCTTCGAGGGAAAAGAGCCCACAGATACGCAGTATTTT	CASRGRFEGKEPTDTQYF
TRBV2	-	TRBJ1-6	-	TGTGCCAGCAGTGAAGGACAGGTCTTAATCTCACCCCTCCACTTT	CASSEGQVLISPLHF
TRBV19	-	TRBJ1-5	-	TGTGCCAGTAGAAACCCGTACCAGGTCGGCAATCAGCCCCAGCATTTT	CASRNPYQVGNQPQHF
TRBV25-1	once	TRBJ1-1	-	TGTGCCAGCAGTCCGATAACGGGACTGAACACTGAAGCTTTCTTT	CASSPITGLNTEAFF
TRBV5-6	few	TRBJ1-2	-	TGTGCCAGCAGCTTCGGGAATTCCTACACCTTC	CASSFGNSYTF
TRBV2	-	TRBJ1-1	-	TGTGCCAGCAGTGAAGGAGCAGGGAACACTGAAGCTTTCTTT	CASSEGAGNTEAFF
TRBV9	-	TRBJ1-2	-	TGTGCCAGCAGCGACCCAATATGGGGAGGAGGAGGCTACACCTTC	CASSDPIWGGGGYTF
TRBV27	-	TRBJ1-1	-	TGTGCCAGCAGTATATATCGGGGGACTGAAGCTTTCTTT	CASSIYRGTEAFF
TRBV6-5	-	TRBJ1-1	-	TGTGCCAGCAGTTACTCCCCAGGAACTGGGGACACTGAAGCTTTCTTT	CASSYSPGTGDTEAFF